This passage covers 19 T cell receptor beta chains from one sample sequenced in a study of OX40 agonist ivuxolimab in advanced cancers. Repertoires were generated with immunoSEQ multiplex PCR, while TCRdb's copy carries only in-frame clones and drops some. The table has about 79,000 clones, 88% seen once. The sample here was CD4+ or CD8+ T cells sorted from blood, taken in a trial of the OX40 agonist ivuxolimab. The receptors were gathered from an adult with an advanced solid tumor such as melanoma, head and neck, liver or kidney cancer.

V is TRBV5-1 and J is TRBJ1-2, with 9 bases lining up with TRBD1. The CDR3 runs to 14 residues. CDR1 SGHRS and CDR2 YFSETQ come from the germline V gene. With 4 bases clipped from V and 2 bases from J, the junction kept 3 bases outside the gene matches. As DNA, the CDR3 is TGCGCCAGCAGCGCCGGGACAGGGAACTATGGCTACACCTTC. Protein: CASSAGTGNYGYTF.

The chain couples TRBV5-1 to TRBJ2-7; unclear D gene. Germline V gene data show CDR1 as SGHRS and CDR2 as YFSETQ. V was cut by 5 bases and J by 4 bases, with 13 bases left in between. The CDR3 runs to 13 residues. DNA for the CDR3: TGCGCCAGCAGTGGCTCCCCCGGGTACGAGCAGTACTTC. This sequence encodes CASSGSPGYEQYF.

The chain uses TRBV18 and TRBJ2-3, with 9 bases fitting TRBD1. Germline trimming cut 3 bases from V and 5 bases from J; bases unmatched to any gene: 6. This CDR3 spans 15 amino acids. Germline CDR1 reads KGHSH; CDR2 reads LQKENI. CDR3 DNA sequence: TGTGCCAGCTCACCCGGGACAGGGTGGGTAGATACGCAGTATTTT. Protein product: CASSPGTGWVDTQYF. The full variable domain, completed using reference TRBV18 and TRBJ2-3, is NAGVMQNPRHLVRRRGQEARLRCSPMKGHSHVYWYRQLPEEGLKFMVYLQKENIIDESGMPKERFSAEFPKEGPSILRIQQVVRGDSAAYFCASSPGTGWVDTQYFGPGTRLTVL.

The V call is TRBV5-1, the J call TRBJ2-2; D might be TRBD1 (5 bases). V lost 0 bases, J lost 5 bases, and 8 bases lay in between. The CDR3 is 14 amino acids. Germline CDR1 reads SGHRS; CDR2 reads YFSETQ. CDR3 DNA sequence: TGCGCCAGCAGCTTGGGGACACAAACCGGGGAGCTGTTTTTT. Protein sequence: CASSLGTQTGELFF.

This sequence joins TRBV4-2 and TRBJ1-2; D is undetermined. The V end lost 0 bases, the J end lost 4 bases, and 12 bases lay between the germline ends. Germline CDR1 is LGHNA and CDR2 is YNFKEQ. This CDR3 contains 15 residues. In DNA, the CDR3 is TGTGCCAGCAGCCAAGACCTTTGGGGTAGCTATGGCTACACCTTC. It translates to CASSQDLWGSYGYTF.

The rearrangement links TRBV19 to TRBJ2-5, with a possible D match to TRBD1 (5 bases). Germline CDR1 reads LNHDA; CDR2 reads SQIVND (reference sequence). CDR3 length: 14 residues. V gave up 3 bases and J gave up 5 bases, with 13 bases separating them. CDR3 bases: TGTGCCAGTAGTATGGGGCAGGGTTCGGAGACCCAGTACTTC. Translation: CASSMGQGSETQYF.

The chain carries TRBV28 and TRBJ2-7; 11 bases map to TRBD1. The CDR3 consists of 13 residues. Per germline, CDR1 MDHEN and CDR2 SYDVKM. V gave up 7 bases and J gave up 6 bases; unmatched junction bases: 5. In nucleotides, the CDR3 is TGTGCCAGCACCCCGGGACAGGGGGGCGAGCAGTACTTC. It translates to CASTPGQGGEQYF.

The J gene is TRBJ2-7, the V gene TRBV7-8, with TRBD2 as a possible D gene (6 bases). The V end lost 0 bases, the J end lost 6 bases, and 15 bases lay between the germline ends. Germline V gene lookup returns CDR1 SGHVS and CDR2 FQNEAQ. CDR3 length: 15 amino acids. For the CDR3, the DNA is TGTGCCAGCAGCTTAGCGCTGGGAGGTGTTTCCGAGCAGTACTTC. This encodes CASSLALGGVSEQYF.

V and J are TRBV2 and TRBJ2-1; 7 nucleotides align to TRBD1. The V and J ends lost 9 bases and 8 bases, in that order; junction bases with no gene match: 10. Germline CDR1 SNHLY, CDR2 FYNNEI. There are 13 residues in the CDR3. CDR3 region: CARGQVGRDEQFF. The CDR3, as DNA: TGTGCCAGAGGACAGGTGGGGCGCGATGAGCAGTTCTTC.

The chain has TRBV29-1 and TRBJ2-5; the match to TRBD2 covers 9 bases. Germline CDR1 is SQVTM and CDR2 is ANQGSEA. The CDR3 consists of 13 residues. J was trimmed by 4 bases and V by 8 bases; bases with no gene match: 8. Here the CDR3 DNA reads TGCAGCCATAGCGGGAGTGGAGGAGAGACCCAGTACTTC. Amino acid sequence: CSHSGSGGETQYF.

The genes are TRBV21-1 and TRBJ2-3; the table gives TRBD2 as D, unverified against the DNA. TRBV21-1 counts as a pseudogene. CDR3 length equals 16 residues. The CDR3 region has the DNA TGTGCCAGCAGCAAAGGAGGAATTCCTAGCACAGATACGCAGTATTTT. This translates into CASSKGGIPSTDTQYF.

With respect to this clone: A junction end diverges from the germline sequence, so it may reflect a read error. The CDR3: CASSEVPGREAFF. CDR3 coding DNA: TGTGCCAGCAGTGAAGTCCCGGGGCGTGAAGCTTTCTTT. The rearrangement links TRBV10-3 to TRBJ1-1, with TRBD1 as a possible D gene (5 bases). This CDR3 contains 13 residues. Germline values: CDR1 ENHRY, CDR2 SYGVKD.

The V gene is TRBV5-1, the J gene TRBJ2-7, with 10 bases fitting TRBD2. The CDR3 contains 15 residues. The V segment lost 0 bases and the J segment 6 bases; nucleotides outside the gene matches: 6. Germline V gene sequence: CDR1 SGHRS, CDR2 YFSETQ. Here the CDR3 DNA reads TGCGCCAGCAGCTTGGGTCTAGCGGGAGCATCCGAGCAGTACTTC. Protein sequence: CASSLGLAGASEQYF.

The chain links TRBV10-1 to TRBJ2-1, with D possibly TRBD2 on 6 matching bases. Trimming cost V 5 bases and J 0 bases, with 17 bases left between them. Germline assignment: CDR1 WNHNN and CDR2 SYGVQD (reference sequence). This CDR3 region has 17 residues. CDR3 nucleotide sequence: TGCGCCAGCAGTACCCTTAGCGGCCTGAGCTCCTACAATGAGCAGTTCTTC. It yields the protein CASSTLSGLSSYNEQFF.

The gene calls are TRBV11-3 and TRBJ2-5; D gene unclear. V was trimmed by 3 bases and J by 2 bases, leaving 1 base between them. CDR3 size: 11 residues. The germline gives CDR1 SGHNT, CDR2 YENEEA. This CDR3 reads CASSFQETQYF. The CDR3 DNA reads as TGTGCCAGCAGCTTTCAAGAGACCCAGTACTTC.

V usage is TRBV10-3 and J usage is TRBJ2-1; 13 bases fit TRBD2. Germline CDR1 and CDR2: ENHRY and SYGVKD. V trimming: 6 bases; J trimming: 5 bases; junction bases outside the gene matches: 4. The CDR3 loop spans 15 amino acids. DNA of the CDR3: TGTGCCATCAGACCCGGACTAGCGGGAGACAATGAGCAGTTCTTC. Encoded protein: CAIRPGLAGDNEQFF.

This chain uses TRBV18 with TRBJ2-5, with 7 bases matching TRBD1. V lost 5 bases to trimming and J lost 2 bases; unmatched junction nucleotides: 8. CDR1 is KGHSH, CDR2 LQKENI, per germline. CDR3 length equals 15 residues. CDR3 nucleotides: TGTGCCAGCTCATTCGGACAGGAGTCACAAGAGACCCAGTACTTC. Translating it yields CASSFGQESQETQYF.

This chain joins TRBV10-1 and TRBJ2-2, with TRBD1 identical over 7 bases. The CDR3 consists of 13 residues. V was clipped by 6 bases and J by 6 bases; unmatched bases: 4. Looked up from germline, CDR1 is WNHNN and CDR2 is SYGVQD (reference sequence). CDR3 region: CASSADRAGELFF. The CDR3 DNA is TGCGCCAGCAGCGCCGACAGGGCCGGGGAGCTGTTTTTT.

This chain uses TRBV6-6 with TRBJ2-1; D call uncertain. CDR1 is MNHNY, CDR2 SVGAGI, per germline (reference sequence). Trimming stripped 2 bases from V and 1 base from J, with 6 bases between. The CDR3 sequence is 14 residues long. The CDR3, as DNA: TGTGCCAGCAGTTACGATGGGTCCTACAATGAGCAGTTCTTC. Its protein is CASSYDGSYNEQFF.